Presented here are 4 T cell receptor beta chains from one specimen sequenced in a study of cytomegalovirus exposure and HLA in healthy donors. 60 Vbeta and 13 Jbeta primers were used in PCR. Profiled with immunoSEQ multiplex PCR; TCRdb holds only in-frame clones, not every one. This sample has 150,000 to 200,000 clones, with almost 85% found just once. Sequencing was done on a sample of PBMCs. The receptor set was obtained from a woman aged 45-65 years in good health and CMV-seronegative.

The chain links TRBV11-2 to TRBJ1-2, with D possibly being TRBD1 (6 bases). The CDR3 consists of 13 residues. V gave up 3 bases and J gave up 8 bases, with 13 bases separating them. Germline V gives CDR1 SGHAT, CDR2 FQNNGV. CDR3 DNA: TGTGCCAGCAGCTTGTCAGGGGCTGGGGGCTACACCTTC. Protein product: CASSLSGAGGYTF.

V usage is TRBV5-6 and J usage is TRBJ2-7; TRBD2 agrees at 10 bases. CDR3 length: 14 amino acids. J lost 3 bases, V lost 0 bases, and 0 bases had no gene match. Per the germline V gene, CDR1 is SGHDT and CDR2 is YYEEEE. The CDR3 loop reads CASSLASGSYEQYF. The CDR3 nucleotides read TGTGCCAGCAGCTTGGCTAGCGGGAGCTACGAGCAGTACTTC.

V usage is TRBV19 and J usage is TRBJ1-3; 7 nucleotides align to TRBD1. J gave up 0 bases and V 10 bases, and 12 bases lay outside the gene matches. The CDR3 has 16 residues. In germline, CDR1 is LNHDA, CDR2 SQIVND (reference sequence). CDR3 region: CATKSKGQLSGNTIYF. CDR3 bases: TGTGCCACTAAATCGAAGGGACAGCTCTCTGGAAACACCATATATTTT.

A word on this clone: Its ends do not fully match the called genes, so a read error is possible. CDR3 amino acids: CSSSLQGGYEQYF. CDR3 DNA: TGTTCCAGCAGCTTGCAGGGCGGATACGAGCAGTACTTC. V and J are TRBV7-9 and TRBJ2-7; tentative D call: TRBD1 (5 bases). Per germline, CDR1 SEHNR and CDR2 FQNEAQ (reference sequence). The CDR3 is 13 amino acids.